This section outlines one T cell receptor (beta chain) sequence together with its context. This clone's antigen is unknown. Per-base quality was not reported, and no clone a single base away is much larger than it. This record comes from a study of cytomegalovirus exposure and HLA in healthy donors (dated by TCRdb to 2016 to 2017). Study-level background: An earlier analysis of approximately 640 of the donors reported more than 250 Gb of sequence data and 117 million unique TCR beta sequences from approximately 180 million T cells. Among the roughly 400 genotyped donors, around 81% belonged to the genetic ancestry cluster associated with self-reported Caucasian donors. In a later analysis, previously published TCR beta repertoires from about 640 donors were re-analyzed and high-resolution HLA genotyping was added so that TCR occurrence patterns could be studied. Donor age, sex, ethnicity and CMV serostatus were compiled alongside the repertoire data. Several DR-DQ haplotypes were treated as single units for association and clustering because of strong linkage in the cohort. The study aimed to test whether cataloging public T cell receptors could reveal signatures of past pathogen exposure. Roughly 300 gigabases of sequencing data and 91 million or so unique TCR sequences made up an early release that covered 500 to 700 HLA-typed donors. Genome-wide SNP genotypes for about 65% of the roughly 670 donors were used in a later genetic analysis, which treated that subset as a discovery cohort. High-throughput TCR immunosequencing, statistical association of individual TCRs with disease status, and machine learning were combined to predict cytomegalovirus infection status. The later analysis used no new phenotypic data to find candidate immune exposures, relying instead on TCR beta sequences and their occurrence across donors. Along with the approximately 600-subject first cohort, a separate validation cohort of around 120 different subjects was used. An earlier analysis of approximately 500 of the donors applied high-throughput TCR beta sequencing to assess whether each TCR beta V gene segment acted as functional or pseudogenic. Among roughly 400 genotyped donors of the cohort, an average of about 240,000 unique TCR beta nucleotide sequences was sequenced per donor, of which about 19% were non-productive. The number of donors typed differed by locus, with about 629-630 for A, B, C, DRB1 and DQB1, approximately 500 for DQA1, approximately 570 for DPA1, and 450 to 480 for DPB1. The T cell repertoires of some 670 subjects were profiled by immunosequencing and related to cytomegalovirus serostatus. HLA typing included class I and class II loci at four-digit resolution. All discovery cohort repertoires had been generated on a single sequencing platform. Overall study results and their limits: In both the original and validation cohorts, the classifier was reported to diagnose cytomegalovirus status with high specificity and sensitivity. Most TCR sequences were seen in very few donors, while some public TCRs were found in many individuals. A total of 150 to 200 TCR beta chains were listed by the study as associated with cytomegalovirus. In a later analysis, TCR association rates were found to vary across HLA loci, with the most associated TCRs seen for DRB1 alleles and the fewest for HLA-C alleles. Most CMV-associated TCR beta chains appeared to be HLA-restricted in a later analysis, and the HLA associations seemed to be driven largely by CMV exposure. HLA typing was unavailable for some donors at each locus, so association tests used only the typed subset. A further reported finding was that TCR beta sequences accurately predicted the HLA-A and HLA-B alleles for most subjects in the first cohort. According to the authors, the approach could potentially be generalized to other disease states and immunological phenotypes. The earlier analysis of approximately 590 of the donors excluded roughly 17 rarely observed V segments, including chromosome 9 orphons, because counts were too low. Correlated functional status among segregating V segments might be attributable to linkage disequilibrium, but an unknown experimental factor could not be ruled out. According to a later analysis, parvovirus B19, influenza, CMV and Epstein-Barr virus appeared linked to several top co-occurrence clusters. Assigning TCR associations to individual alleles was difficult when HLA alleles, especially DR and DQ, strongly co-occurred. The 87-base-pair reads could not distinguish some IMGT-functional V segments, including TRBV6-2 and TRBV6-3, so those segments were excluded. A later analysis associated about 16,000 TCR beta sequences with specific HLA alleles at a false discovery rate of 0.05. Roughly uniform sequencing depth across donors was assumed in presence/absence analyses, although this assumption may not hold. Only TCR beta chains were sequenced in this cohort, and the absence of alpha or paired-chain data limited detectable features. CMV serostatus was the only immune exposure information available for the cohort. Three of the identified cytomegalovirus-associated TCR beta chains were confirmed in vitro to be specific for cytomegalovirus antigens. A later genetic analysis reported fewer N-insertions in productive TCRs among donors in an Asian-associated ancestry cluster than the approximately 700-donor mean. The sequencing pipeline was judged likely to have produced a cluster of highly shared sequence variants as a technical artifact. In an earlier analysis of 587 of the donors, most TCR beta V segments appeared in productive rearrangements about 87% or about 30% of the time, broadly matching IMGT annotations. Compared with equally common non-associated chains, HLA-associated TCR beta chains in a later analysis were more clonally expanded and had lower generation probabilities. A later genetic analysis associated a missense DCLRE1C variant with V-gene and J-gene trimming of TCR beta chains, and an independent cohort replicated the association.

In total, about 650 healthy bone marrow donors made up the cohort. At the time of sampling, all cohort members were nominally healthy, though unrecorded immune exposures were likely present. The donor tested CMV seronegative and was one of the 352 seronegative cohort members. Every donor gave a peripheral blood sample, and the peripheral blood mononuclear cells from that sample were used for TCR beta sequencing. The Qiagen DNeasy Blood Extraction Kit was used to extract genomic DNA from the blood cell samples. Library creation used the immunoSEQ multiplex PCR assay. A mixture of 60 forward primers for TCR Vbeta segments and 13 reverse primers for TCR Jbeta segments was used in the multiplex PCR. The CDR3 region of rearranged TCR beta genes was amplified from genomic DNA with a multiplex PCR assay. The Illumina HiSeq System was used to sequence the amplified TCR beta libraries as 87-base-pair reads. Per the authors' processing: In a later analysis, approximately 74 million unique TCR beta chains were counted across the approximately 640 repertoires, and roughly 10 million of these chains were shared by at least two donors. Raw reads were error-corrected and collapsed into unique sequences by a nearest-neighbor algorithm in which closely related sequences were merged to remove PCR and sequencing errors. CDR3 sequences were aligned to IMGT reference sequences to assign V, D and J gene segments. For a sequence to be retained, a match of at least six nucleotides to both a V gene segment and a J gene segment was required. A rearrangement was called productive if the CDR3 had no stop codons and remained in frame with V and J, and every other rearrangement was called non-productive. CDR3 was defined by IMGT convention, running from the second conserved V-encoded cysteine to the conserved J-encoded phenylalanine. The earlier analysis of about 640 of the donors excluded any sequence lacking an unambiguous match to a single V gene segment. In an earlier analysis of 450 to 700 of the donors, V segments were called functional above 56.7% productive rearrangements and were called segregating when the between-donor standard deviation exceeded 5%. A statistical classification framework was built for diagnosing cytomegalovirus status from the catalog of TCR beta chain sequences. A later analysis assigned V and J genes by comparing TCR nucleotide sequences with IMGT/GENE-DB human TR gene sequences. In a later analysis, CDR3 sequences and most-parsimonious VDJ recombination scenarios were assigned using the TCRdist pipeline. A later analysis defined each TCR beta chain by its CDR3 amino acid sequence plus V-gene family, and excluded reads lacking a unique V-gene family. To address suspected cross-contamination and a sequencing artifact, a later analysis removed a few hundred highly shared, low-generation-probability nucleotide sequences. In a later analysis, a clonal expansion index was calculated for each public chain from normalized within-repertoire ranks of inferred template counts. In a later analysis, generation probabilities were computed using a VDJ recombination model fitted to out-of-frame rearrangements, and the results were checked against IGoR. Hypergeometric tests were used in a later analysis to score TCR-TCR, TCR-HLA and TCR-CMV co-occurrence, with a repertoire-size bias correction applied to the TCR pairs. In a later analysis, false discovery rates were estimated by permuting HLA or CMV assignments 20 times. A later analysis grouped co-occurring TCRs with DBSCAN, adding TCRdist sequence similarity when clustering within HLA-allele-positive subsets. Repertoires with fewer than 30,000 or more than 120,000 public chains, plus five repertoires with anomalous nucleotide sharing, were excluded from co-occurrence clustering. This immuneACCESS table, as held by TCRdb, lists in-frame sequences with V and J called but not all clones. Of the missing ones, under half trace to an unresolved V gene in checked studies; the others have no known cause. V, J and clone size derive from that table, while D and trimming were established from the DNA sequence. For this sample the table gives tens of thousands of clones, of which less than 85% were detected only once. Jointly, the top ten make up roughly 2.4% of the sample.

As encoded in the germline V gene, CDR1 is SGHRS while CDR2 is YFSETQ. The cysteine opens and the phenylalanine closes a CDR3 of 15 amino acids. Just the 45-base CDR3 DNA is kept, in frame starting at base 1. Unmatched junction bases come to 5, with V trimmed by 2 bases and J by 7 bases. The TCR sequence derives from a woman between 50 and 59 years old in good health and CMV-seronegative. Rearrangement joined TRBV5-1 to TRBJ2-1, with 11 junctional bases fitting TRBD2. The sample was PBMCs. The CDR3 is CASSFSGGDTNEQFF. The DNA sequence reads TGCGCCAGCAGCTTTAGCGGGGGGGATACTAATGAGCAGTTCTTC.